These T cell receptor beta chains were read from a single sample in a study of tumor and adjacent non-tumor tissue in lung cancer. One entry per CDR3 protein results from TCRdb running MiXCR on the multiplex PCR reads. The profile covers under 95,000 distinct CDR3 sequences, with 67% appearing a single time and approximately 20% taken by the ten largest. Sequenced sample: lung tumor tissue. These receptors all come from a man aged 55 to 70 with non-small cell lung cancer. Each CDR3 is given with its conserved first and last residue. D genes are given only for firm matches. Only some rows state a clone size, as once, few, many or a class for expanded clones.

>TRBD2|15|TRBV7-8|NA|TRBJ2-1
CASSKLAGVYNEQFF
TGTGCCAGCAGCAAACTAGCGGGAGTCTACAATGAGCAGTTCTTC
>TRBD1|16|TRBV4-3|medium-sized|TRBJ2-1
CASSQDYGTGTNEQFF
TGCGCCAGCAGCCAAGACTACGGGACAGGGACCAATGAGCAGTTCTTC
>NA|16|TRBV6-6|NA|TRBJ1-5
CASRSEQSPRGQPQHF
TGTGCCAGCAGATCAGAACAGAGCCCACGAGGTCAGCCCCAGCATTTT
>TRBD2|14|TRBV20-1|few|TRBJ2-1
CSARGSGVWFEQFF
TGCAGTGCTAGGGGCAGCGGGGTTTGGTTTGAGCAGTTCTTC
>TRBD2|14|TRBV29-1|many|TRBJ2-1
CSVSTSGRGNEQFF
TGCAGCGTCTCGACTAGCGGCAGGGGGAATGAGCAGTTCTTC
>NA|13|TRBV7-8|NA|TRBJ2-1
CASSRSGYHEQFF
TGTGCCAGCAGCCGTTCAGGCTACCATGAGCAGTTCTTC
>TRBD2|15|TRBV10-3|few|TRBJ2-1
CAISESTGRANKQFF
TGTGCCATCAGTGAGTCGACCGGGAGGGCAAATAAACAGTTCTTC
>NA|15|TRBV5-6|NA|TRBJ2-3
CASSLAVHTTDTQYF
TGTGCCAGCAGCTTGGCCGTTCATACCACCGATACGCAGTATTTT
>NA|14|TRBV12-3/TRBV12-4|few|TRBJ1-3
CVSSFTGQRNTIYF
TGTGTCAGCAGTTTCACTGGACAGAGAAACACCATATATTTT
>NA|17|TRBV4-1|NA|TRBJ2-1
CASSQDVALSSYNKQSF
TGCGCCAGCAGCCAAGATGTGGCACTCAGCTCCTACAATAAGCAGTCCTTC
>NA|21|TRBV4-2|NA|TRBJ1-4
CASSQDRPGTRAGSTNEKLFF
TGTGCCAGCAGTCAAGATCGACCGGGGACACGTGCGGGGAGTACTAATGAAAAACTGTTTTTT
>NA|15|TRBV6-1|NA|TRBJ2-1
CASSTQGGPGDEQFF
TGTGCCAGCAGTACACAAGGAGGGCCTGGGGATGAGCAGTTCTTC
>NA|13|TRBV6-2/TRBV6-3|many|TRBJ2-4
CASSRDTKNIQYF
TGTGCCAGCAGCCGGGACACAAAAAACATTCAGTACTTC
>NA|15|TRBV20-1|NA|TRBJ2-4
CSTRDHRVAKNIQYF
TGCAGTACTAGAGATCACAGGGTCGCCAAAAACATTCAGTACTTC
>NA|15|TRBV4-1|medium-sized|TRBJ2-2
CASSQEAANTGELFF
TGCGCCAGCAGCCAAGAAGCGGCGAACACCGGGGAGCTGTTTTTT
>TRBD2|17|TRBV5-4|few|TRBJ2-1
CTSSILSGTSGSNEQFF
TGTACCAGCAGCATATTGAGTGGGACTAGCGGGAGCAATGAGCAGTTCTTT
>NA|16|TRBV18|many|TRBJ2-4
CASSLTSLLAKNIQYF
TGTGCCAGCTCACTTACTAGCTTATTAGCCAAAAACATTCAGTACTTC
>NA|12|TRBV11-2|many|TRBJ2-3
CASSPGTDTQYF
TGTGCCAGCAGCCCCGGCACAGATACGCAGTATTTT
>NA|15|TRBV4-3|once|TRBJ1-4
CASSQDQHYNEKQFF
TGCGCCAGCAGCCAAGATCAACATTATAATGAAAAACAGTTTTTT
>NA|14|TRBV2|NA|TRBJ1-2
CANSEARGVYGYTF
TGTGCCAACAGTGAAGCGCGAGGTGTCTATGGCTATACCTTC
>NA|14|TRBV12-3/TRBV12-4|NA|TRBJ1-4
CASRPVMHNEKLFF
TGTGCCAGCAGACCCGTGATGCACAATGAAAAACTGTTTTTT
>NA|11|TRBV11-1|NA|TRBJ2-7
CASRKPNGQYF
TGTGCCAGCAGGAAGCCCAACGGGCAGTACTTC
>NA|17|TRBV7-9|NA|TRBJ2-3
CASSLALGFLLVDTQYF
TGTGCCAGCAGCTTAGCGCTCGGTTTCCTGTTGGTAGATACGCAGTATTTT
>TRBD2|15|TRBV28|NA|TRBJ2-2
CTTAAGTSSSWELFF
TGTACCACCGCGGCCGGGACTAGCAGCTCCTGGGAGCTGTTTTTT
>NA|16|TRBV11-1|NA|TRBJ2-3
CASSFAQWASPDTHYF
TGCGCCAGCAGCTTTGCACAGTGGGCGTCGCCAGATACGCATTATTTT
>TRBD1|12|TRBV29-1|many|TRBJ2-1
CSVGDRLNEQFF
TGCAGCGTTGGGGACAGGTTAAATGAGCAGTTCTTC
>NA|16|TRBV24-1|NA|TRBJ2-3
CATSDPQGSGTDTQYF
TGTGCCACCAGTGATCCACAAGGCTCCGGCACAGATACGCAGTATTTT
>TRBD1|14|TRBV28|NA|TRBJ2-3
CASWGQRVTDTQYF
TGTGCCAGCTGGGGACAGAGGGTCACAGATACGCAGTATTTT